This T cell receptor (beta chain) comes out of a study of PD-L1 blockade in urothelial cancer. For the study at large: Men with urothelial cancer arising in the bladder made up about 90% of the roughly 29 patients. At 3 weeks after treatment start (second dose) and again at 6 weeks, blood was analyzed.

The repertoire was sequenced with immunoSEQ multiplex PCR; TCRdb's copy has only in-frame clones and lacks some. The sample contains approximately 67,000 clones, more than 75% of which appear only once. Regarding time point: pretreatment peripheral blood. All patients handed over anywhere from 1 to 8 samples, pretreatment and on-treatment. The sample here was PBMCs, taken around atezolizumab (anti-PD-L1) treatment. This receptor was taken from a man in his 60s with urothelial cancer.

In DNA, the CDR3 is TGTGCCAGCCAGGGAAACAATGAGCAGTTCTTC. Its translation: CASQGNNEQFF. The rearrangement joins TRBV6-6 to TRBJ2-1, with D perhaps matching TRBD1 (5 bases). The CDR3 covers 11 residues. The V gene lost 8 bases and the J gene lost 5 bases, with 7 bases spanning the gap. CDR1 is MNHNY, CDR2 SVGAGI, per germline (reference sequence).